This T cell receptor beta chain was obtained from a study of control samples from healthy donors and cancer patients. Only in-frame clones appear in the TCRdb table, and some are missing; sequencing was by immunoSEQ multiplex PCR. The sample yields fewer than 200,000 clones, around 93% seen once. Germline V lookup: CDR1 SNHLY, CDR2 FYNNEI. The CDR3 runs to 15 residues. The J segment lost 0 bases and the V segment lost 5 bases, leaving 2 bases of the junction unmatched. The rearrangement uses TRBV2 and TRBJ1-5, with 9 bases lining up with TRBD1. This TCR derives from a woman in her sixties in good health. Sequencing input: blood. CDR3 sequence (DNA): TGTGCCAGCAGTCTACAGGGGGCTAGCAATCAGCCCCAGCATTTT. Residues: CASSLQGASNQPQHF. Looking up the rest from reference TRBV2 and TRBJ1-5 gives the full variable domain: EPEVTQTPSHQVTQMGQEVILRCVPISNHLYFYWYRQILGQKVEFLVSFYNNEISEKSEIFDDQFSVERPDGSNFTLKIRSTKLEDSAMYFCASSLQGASNQPQHFGDGTRLSIL.